One sample yielded the 5 T cell receptor beta chains listed below, sequenced in a study of cytomegalovirus exposure and HLA in healthy donors. In the PCR, 60 Vbeta and 13 Jbeta primers were used. Sequenced by immunoSEQ multiplex PCR; TCRdb stores in-frame clones only, minus some. The sample includes about 120,000 clones, 65% to 85% of them seen just once. Sequenced: PBMCs. The source is a man in his late teens or twenties in good health and CMV-seropositive.

This clone was observed a few times. The rearrangement uses TRBV28 and TRBJ1-1; D is ambiguous. CDR3 length: 11 amino acids. Germline CDR1 is MDHEN and CDR2 is SYDVKM. V was shortened by 4 bases and J by 4 bases, with 4 bases between the two germline ends. The CDR3 nucleotides read TGTGCCAGCAGTTCGGGCACTGAAGCTTTCTTT. This encodes CASSSGTEAFF.

This chain links TRBV19 with TRBJ2-7; TRBD1 matches 8 bases. After removal of 4 bases from V and 2 bases from J, the junction contained 4 bases not matched to a gene. The CDR3 consists of 14 residues. Germline V gives CDR1 LNHDA, CDR2 SQIVND (reference sequence). CDR3 coding DNA: TGTGCCAGTAGTAATGGACAGGGCCCCTACGAGCAGTACTTC. Its protein is CASSNGQGPYEQYF. The full variable domain, in which reference TRBV19 and TRBJ2-7 provide the parts outside the CDR3, is DGGITQSPKYLFRKEGQNVTLSCEQNLNHDAMYWYRQDPGQGLRLIYYSQIVNDFQKGDIAEGYSVSREKKESFPLTVTSAQKNPTAFYLCASSNGQGPYEQYFGPGTRLTVT.

The chain couples TRBV19 to TRBJ2-7; D uncertain. Germline V lookup: CDR1 LNHDA, CDR2 SQIVND (reference sequence). CDR3 length: 13 residues. V was pared by 6 bases and J by 0 bases, with 9 bases between. The CDR3 is CASSAALSYEQYF. The CDR3 DNA reads TGTGCCAGTAGCGCGGCACTCTCCTACGAGCAGTACTTC.

The V and J genes are TRBV7-2 and TRBJ1-5; possible D gene TRBD1, 6 bases. Germline V gives CDR1 SGHTA, CDR2 FQGNSA. Trimming shortened V by 5 bases and J by 1 base, and 12 bases separated the two germline ends. CDR3 size: 15 residues. The CDR3 here is CASSQYGQSNQPQHF. CDR3 coding DNA: TGTGCCAGCAGCCAATATGGACAGAGCAATCAGCCCCAGCATTTT.

V gene TRBV5-1 combines with J gene TRBJ2-7, with D tentatively TRBD2 (7 bases). The CDR3 contains 15 residues. Germline V CDR1 and CDR2: SGHRS, YFSETQ. V gave up 5 bases and J gave up 0 bases, with 15 bases separating them. The CDR3 coding sequence is TGCGCCAGCAGGGGAGGGACATACAGCTCCTACGAGCAGTACTTC. It translates to CASRGGTYSSYEQYF.